The rows below give T cell receptor beta chains drawn from one sample of a study of blood T cell repertoires in COVID-19. Measured with immunoSEQ multiplex PCR; TCRdb has only the in-frame clones, and not every one. Here the sample spans 200,000 to 300,000 clones, approximately 85% being singletons. The source material was PBMCs or T cells enriched from blood (not recorded which). Every receptor here comes from a woman in her 50s with acute COVID-19. The conserved cysteine and the conserved F or W are not part of the CDR3 here.

j_call,v_call,cdr3_aa
TRBJ1-6,TRBV4-3,ASSHGDRNSPLH
TRBJ2-1,TRBV7-3,ASSLRSGGASNEQF
TRBJ2-7,TRBV9,ASSVEGGSYEQY
TRBJ1-2,TRBV7-8,ASSLFSDSNYGYT
TRBJ1-1,TRBV10-1,ASRADKNTEAF
TRBJ2-1,TRBV19,ASGLLNEQF
TRBJ2-1,TRBV11-3,ASSPDRGNEQF
TRBJ2-7,TRBV18,ASSTGQGVYEQY
TRBJ2-7,TRBV5-1,ASSLGRGWYEQY
TRBJ1-3,TRBV9,ASSVIASPDGNTIY
TRBJ1-5,TRBV6-1,ASSETGVNQPQH
TRBJ1-5,TRBV29-1,SVETGGTSNQPQH
TRBJ2-2,TRBV5-4,ASSLGQRGAGELF
TRBJ1-5,TRBV7-8,ASSPRTGRDQPQH
TRBJ2-5,TRBV18,ASSLDRAQETQY
TRBJ2-7,TRBV2,ASSDRGSYEQY
TRBJ1-3,TRBV5-6,ASSLQGAAGNTIY
TRBJ2-5,TRBV7-9,ASSPGLAGGSQETQY
TRBJ1-5,TRBV12-3/TRBV12-4,ASRGQFQPQH
TRBJ2-7,TRBV19,ASSMSGTGVYEQY
TRBJ1-2,TRBV6-5,ASSYDSNYGYT
TRBJ2-5,TRBV19,ASSGGYQETQY
TRBJ2-1,TRBV7-2,ASSLSALAGNEQF
TRBJ2-2,TRBV19,ASSINPRLLRESNTGELF
TRBJ2-7,TRBV3-1/TRBV3-2,ASSQKGISYEQY
TRBJ2-1,TRBV3-1/TRBV3-2,ASSQVGLAGNEQF
TRBJ2-1,TRBV7-8,ASSFYSTSGTYNEQF
TRBJ1-1,TRBV5-4,ASSTPGQNTEAF
TRBJ2-3,TRBV7-2,ASSSLAGGLNTDTQY
TRBJ1-2,TRBV4-3,ASSQDGRGNYGYT
TRBJ1-5,TRBV7-2,ASSENRVSQPQH
TRBJ2-7,TRBV6-5,ASIRGSSYEQY
TRBJ1-2,TRBV7-9,ASSLTGSGYT
TRBJ2-5,TRBV7-2,ASSLVSGGVQETQY
TRBJ1-2,TRBV3-1/TRBV3-2,ASSQGLRDRYFYGYT
TRBJ2-2,TRBV4-1,ASSHGQGYVGELF